These T cell receptor beta chains were read from a single sample in a study of CD8 T cells in ankylosing spondylitis. One entry per CDR3 protein, called by TCRdb with MiXCR from the 5' RACE reads. The sample lists 670,000 or so distinct CDR3 sequences, under 20% seen once, with under 20% in the top ten. The sequenced material came from blood, either unsorted or a sorted T cell fraction (not recorded which). The receptor set was obtained from a male donor with ankylosing spondylitis. Each CDR3 is given with its conserved first and last residue. The order of the fields is CDR3 length, J gene, clone size, V gene, D gene, CDR3 DNA, CDR3 protein. D genes are given only for firm matches. Clone size is stated in some rows and not others, as once, few, many or a class when expanded.

length: 16
J: TRBJ2-5
size: NA
V: TRBV19
D: NA
DNA: TGTGCCAGTAGCCTCTACTTTAGACACTCACAAGAGACCCAGTACTTC
CDR3: CASSLYFRHSQETQYF

length: 20
J: TRBJ2-5
size: many
V: TRBV4-2
D: TRBD1
DNA: TGTGCCAGCAGCCAATCGGCCCAGCCCCCTGGACAGGAGTACCAAGAGACCCAGTACTTC
CDR3: CASSQSAQPPGQEYQETQYF

length: 15
J: TRBJ2-6
size: NA
V: TRBV27
D: NA
DNA: TGTGCCACCGCCCGAGGGGGATCAGGGGCCAACGTCCTGACTTTC
CDR3: CATARGGSGANVLTF

length: 17
J: TRBJ2-5
size: few
V: TRBV7-3
D: NA
DNA: TGTGCCAGCAGCTTAAGGGGGAGTGGTCCCACCAAAGAGACCCAGTACTTC
CDR3: CASSLRGSGPTKETQYF

length: 16
J: TRBJ2-6
size: few
V: TRBV5-5
D: NA
DNA: TGTGCCAGCAGCCTTCAGGGGAGTGGTGGGGCCAACGTCCTGACTTTC
CDR3: CASSLQGSGGANVLTF

length: 14
J: TRBJ2-7
size: few
V: TRBV27
D: NA
DNA: TGTGCCAGCAGTTTACGTGGGGGGTCCTACGAGCAGTACTTC
CDR3: CASSLRGGSYEQYF

length: 16
J: TRBJ2-7
size: NA
V: TRBV12-3/TRBV12-4
D: NA
DNA: TGTGCCAGCAGTTTTCGGTCCGGGGGGCCAATCTACGAGCAGTACTTC
CDR3: CASSFRSGGPIYEQYF

length: 12
J: TRBJ2-7
size: few
V: TRBV7-9
D: TRBD2
DNA: TGTGCCAGCAGCACCCGGGGGGACGAGCAGTACTTC
CDR3: CASSTRGDEQYF

length: 14
J: TRBJ1-6
size: many
V: TRBV5-6
D: NA
DNA: TGTGCCAGCAGCTTGGGGGGGCATCATTCACCCCTCCACTTT
CDR3: CASSLGGHHSPLHF

length: 15
J: TRBJ2-2
size: NA
V: TRBV7-8
D: NA
DNA: TGTGCCAGCAGCTTAGCGAATGGAGGGGCCGGGGAGCTGTTTTTT
CDR3: CASSLANGGAGELFF

length: 14
J: TRBJ1-2
size: few
V: TRBV12-3/TRBV12-4
D: NA
DNA: TGTGCCAGCAGTTTAAGCCGGGGGAGCGGCGGCTACACCTTC
CDR3: CASSLSRGSGGYTF

length: 15
J: TRBJ1-1
size: few
V: TRBV20-1
D: TRBD1
DNA: TGCAGTGCTAGACCCCGACAGGGACCCAACACTGAAGCTTTCTTT
CDR3: CSARPRQGPNTEAFF

length: 14
J: TRBJ2-2
size: once
V: TRBV24-1
D: TRBD2
DNA: TGTGCCACCAGTGAACTAGCGGGCACCGGGGAGCTGTTTTTT
CDR3: CATSELAGTGELFF

length: 13
J: TRBJ1-6
size: few
V: TRBV18
D: NA
DNA: TGTGCCAGCTCACTTAACGCGGATTCACCCCTCCACTTT
CDR3: CASSLNADSPLHF

length: 16
J: TRBJ2-3
size: NA
V: TRBV7-9
D: TRBD1
DNA: TGTGCCAGCAGCCAGTTACGGGACAGTCGCACAGATACGCAGTATTTT
CDR3: CASSQLRDSRTDTQYF

length: 16
J: TRBJ1-2
size: NA
V: TRBV12-3/TRBV12-4
D: TRBD1
DNA: TGTGCCAGCATTCTACAGGGGGCCCTAATCCCGGGCGGCTACACCTTC
CDR3: CASILQGALIPGGYTF

length: 14
J: TRBJ1-1
size: NA
V: TRBV7-2
D: NA
DNA: TGTGCCAGCAGCCCCCGGGGGGGAGGCACTGAAGCTTTCTTT
CDR3: CASSPRGGGTEAFF

length: 13
J: TRBJ2-7
size: NA
V: TRBV5-1
D: NA
DNA: TGCGCCAGCAGCCCAATTGACGCCTACGAGCAGTACTTC
CDR3: CASSPIDAYEQYF

length: 14
J: TRBJ2-7
size: many
V: TRBV12-3/TRBV12-4
D: NA
DNA: TGTGCCAGCAGTTTCGGAGTTTCGGACTACGAGCAGTACTTC
CDR3: CASSFGVSDYEQYF

length: 20
J: TRBJ2-5
size: NA
V: TRBV6-2/TRBV6-3
D: NA
DNA: TGTGCCAGCAGTTACTCGATTCTTTCCCAAGAGGCGTCTTCCCAAGAGACCCAGTACTTC
CDR3: CASSYSILSQEASSQETQYF

length: 12
J: TRBJ2-7
size: few
V: TRBV27
D: NA
DNA: TGTGCCAGCAGGGGGATGGCCTACGAGCAGTACTTC
CDR3: CASRGMAYEQYF

length: 13
J: TRBJ1-1
size: few
V: TRBV5-1
D: NA
DNA: TGCGCCAGCAGAGAACAGGGGAACACTGAAGCTTTCTTT
CDR3: CASREQGNTEAFF

length: 11
J: TRBJ1-3
size: NA
V: TRBV6-5
D: NA
DNA: TGTGCCAGCAGACAGGGCGGCACCATATATTTT
CDR3: CASRQGGTIYF

length: 11
J: TRBJ1-1
size: NA
V: TRBV12-3/TRBV12-4
D: TRBD1
DNA: TGTGCCAGCAGTTTGGGACAGCAAGCTTTCTTT
CDR3: CASSLGQQAFF

length: 13
J: TRBJ1-1
size: NA
V: TRBV7-3
D: NA
DNA: TGTGCCAGCAGCTTAGGGGTTCTCACTGAAGCTTTCTTT
CDR3: CASSLGVLTEAFF

length: 14
J: TRBJ1-2
size: NA
V: TRBV6-1
D: NA
DNA: TGTGCCAGCAGCTCGCCGGCACCGCGGTCTGGCTACACCTTC
CDR3: CASSSPAPRSGYTF

length: 13
J: TRBJ1-2
size: few
V: TRBV7-9
D: NA
DNA: TGTTCCAGCAGCTTAGGACAGCTGTATGGCTACACCTTC
CDR3: CSSSLGQLYGYTF

length: 16
J: TRBJ2-2
size: NA
V: TRBV15
D: TRBD2
DNA: TGTGCCACCAGCAGGGCTAGCGGGAGCGGGACCGGGGAGCTGTTTTTT
CDR3: CATSRASGSGTGELFF

length: 16
J: TRBJ2-5
size: few
V: TRBV4-3
D: TRBD2
DNA: TGCGCCAGCAGCCAAGATGTGCCGGGAGGCCAAGAGACCCAGTACTTC
CDR3: CASSQDVPGGQETQYF

length: 13
J: TRBJ2-5
size: NA
V: TRBV27
D: NA
DNA: TGTGCCAGCTTTGACTGGGACACGGAGACCCAGTACTTC
CDR3: CASFDWDTETQYF

length: 14
J: TRBJ2-1
size: NA
V: TRBV7-2
D: TRBD2
DNA: TGTGCCAGCAGCTTACCTAGCGGGAGGAGTGAGCAGTTCTTC
CDR3: CASSLPSGRSEQFF

length: 14
J: TRBJ2-1
size: few
V: TRBV20-1
D: NA
DNA: TGCAGTGCTACCCGGGGGCCCCAATACAATGAGCAGTTCTTC
CDR3: CSATRGPQYNEQFF

length: 12
J: TRBJ1-5
size: few
V: TRBV29-1
D: NA
DNA: TGCAGCGTCGGGCAGTCTCATCAGCCCCAGCATTTT
CDR3: CSVGQSHQPQHF